This T cell receptor (beta chain) was obtained from a study of vaccination and CD4 T cells after COVID-19. Notes on the study in general: The median number of SARS-CoV-2-reactive clonotypes increased from about 20 to 38, a change that did not reach significance.

Cultured CD4+ T-cell DNA underwent Oncomine TCR Beta short-read sequencing. In TCRdb, the PCR reads were re-called with MiXCR into one record per CDR3 protein. The repertoire consists of approximately 21,000 distinct CDR3 sequences, with around 40% occurring once and the leading ten covering 20% to 30%. Turning to this clonotype: Its antigen is unidentified.

The ends lost 6 bases at V and 6 bases at J; junction bases unmatched: 10. The CDR3 length is 16 residues. CDR1 is MDHEN, CDR2 SYDVKM, per germline. The treatment: approximately nine-day PBMC culture with coronavirus spike peptide pools or control peptides (ViraFEST assay). It was with roughly 9.7 IU/ml IL-2 and around 10 ug/ml peptide pools that 1.5 million to 2.5 million PBMCs per well were cultured. Sample: CD4+ T cells from blood, cultured in vitro, taken before SARS-CoV-2 vaccination. The V and J genes are TRBV28 and TRBJ2-7; 14 bases agree with TRBD2. This receptor was identified in a human donor who had recovered from COVID-19. The CDR3 nucleotides are TGTGCCAGCAGCACCCCCGGGACTAGCGGGAGAGGCGAGCAGTACTTC. This codes for CASSTPGTSGRGEQYF. The full variable domain, rest sourced from reference TRBV28 and TRBJ2-7, is DVKVTQSSRYLVKRTGEKVFLECVQDMDHENMFWYRQDPGLGLRLIYFSYDVKMKEKGDIPEGYSVSREKKERFSLILESASTNQTSMYLCASSTPGTSGRGEQYFGPGTRLTVT.